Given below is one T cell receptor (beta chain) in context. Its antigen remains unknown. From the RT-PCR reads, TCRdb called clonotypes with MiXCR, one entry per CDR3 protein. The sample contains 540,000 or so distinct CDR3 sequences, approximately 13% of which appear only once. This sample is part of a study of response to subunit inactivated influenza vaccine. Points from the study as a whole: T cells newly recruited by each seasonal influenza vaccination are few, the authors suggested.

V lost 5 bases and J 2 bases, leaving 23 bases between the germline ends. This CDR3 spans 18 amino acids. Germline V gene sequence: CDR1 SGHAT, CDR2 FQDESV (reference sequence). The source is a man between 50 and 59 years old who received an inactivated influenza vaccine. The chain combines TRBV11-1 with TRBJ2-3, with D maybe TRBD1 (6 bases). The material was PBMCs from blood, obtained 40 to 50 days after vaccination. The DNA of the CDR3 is TGTGCCAGCAGCACCACCGGGAACAGGGAAGGGGACACAGATACGCAGTATTTT. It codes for CASSTTGNREGDTDTQYF.